Listed here is a single TCR beta chain. The antigen is unknown. The data belong to a study of cytomegalovirus exposure and HLA in healthy donors. Donors had nominal health at sampling but likely had unrecorded immune exposures. The PCR was carried out with 60 Vbeta primers and 13 Jbeta primers. In the original analysis: The count from a later analysis was some 80 million unique TCR beta chains, around 10 million of them shared. TCRdb's table, derived via immunoSEQ multiplex PCR, lists solely in-frame clones and lacks some. Clone size and V and J calls were adopted from that table, with D and trimming inferred from the DNA. The sample consists of some 200,000 clones, approximately 70% of them appearing once. Notes on the study in general: Later analysis placed DRB1 highest and HLA-C lowest in TCR association rates, which differed by HLA locus. The investigators catalogued 180 or so TCR beta chains as cytomegalovirus-associated.

Germline CDR1 and CDR2: SGHVS and FNYEAQ. CDR3 length: 16 residues. J lost 1 base, V lost 5 bases, and 5 bases had no gene match. The gene calls are TRBV7-6 and TRBJ2-3; TRBD2 agrees at 11 bases. The specimen sequenced was PBMCs. This receptor was identified in a middle-aged man in good health and CMV-seropositive. CDR3 loop: CASSLLTSGGTDTQYF. In DNA form, the CDR3 reads TGTGCCAGCAGCCTCCTGACTAGCGGGGGCACAGATACGCAGTATTTT.